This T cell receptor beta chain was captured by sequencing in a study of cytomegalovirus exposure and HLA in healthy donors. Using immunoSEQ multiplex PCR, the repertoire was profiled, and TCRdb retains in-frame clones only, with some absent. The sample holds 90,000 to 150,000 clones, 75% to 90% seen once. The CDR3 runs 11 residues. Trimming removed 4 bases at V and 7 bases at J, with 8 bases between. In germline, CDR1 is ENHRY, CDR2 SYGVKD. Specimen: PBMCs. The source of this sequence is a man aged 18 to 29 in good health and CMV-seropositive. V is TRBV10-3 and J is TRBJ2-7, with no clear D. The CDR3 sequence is CAISGSEEQYF. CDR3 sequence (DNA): TGTGCCATCAGTGGGAGTGAAGAGCAGTACTTC.